This T cell receptor beta chain stems from a study of CD4 T cells in relation to SARS-CoV-2 and coronaviruses. The unexposed donors gave CD4+ T cells in about 2011-2019, prior to COVID-19. After more than eight days of culture, CD4+ T cells were isolated. Of note for this clone: Its antigen is still unknown.

Germline V gives CDR1 ENHRY, CDR2 SYGVKD. This CDR3 comprises 13 residues. With 2 bases removed from V and 0 bases from J, the gap between germline ends came to 4 bases. The table came from immunoSEQ multiplex PCR; TCRdb's copy has only in-frame clones and leaves some out. The sample lists under 25,000 clones; roughly 77% were seen once. The sequenced material came from CD4+ T cells from PBMCs, cultured in vitro. This receptor was taken from a human donor in good health. The rearrangement joins TRBV10-3 to TRBJ1-1; D is unclear. The CDR3 DNA reads TGTGCCATCAGTGAGGTCTTGAACACTGAAGCTTTCTTT. Amino acids: CAISEVLNTEAFF.